The clone carrying this T cell receptor beta chain was found many times. The antigen is unknown. Time point defined: longitudinal time-point 2. With 10-nucleotide random UMIs included, cDNA was synthesized by 5'RACE. TCRdb reprocessed the 5' RACE reads with MiXCR, giving one entry per CDR3 protein. The sample holds 70,000 to 95,000 distinct CDR3 sequences, about 13% seen once. CDR3 length: 13 residues. Germline assignment: CDR1 DFQATT and CDR2 SNEGSKA (reference sequence). V lost 0 bases and J lost 7, with 10 bases in between. This record comes from a study of neurological immune-mediated disorders. Overall study results and limits: None of the CDR3 amino acid sequences of expanded clones recurred across subjects, suggesting private repertoires in all groups.

Specimen: PBMCs. The gene calls are TRBV20-1 and TRBJ1-5; D is undetermined. The receptor was isolated from a female donor with HTLV-1-associated myelopathy (HAM/TSP). CDR3 region: CSARDLAGQPQHF. CDR3 coding DNA: TGCAGTGCTAGAGATCTGGCGGGCCAGCCCCAGCATTTT.